The 16 T cell receptor beta chains below were found in one sample sequenced in a study of blood T cell repertoires in COVID-19. Generated by immunoSEQ multiplex PCR, the TCRdb table keeps only in-frame clones and is missing some. The sample gives about 130,000 clones, roughly 90% of which show up once; 4% to 5% is in the top ten. What was sequenced was peripheral blood. The receptors were sampled from a man aged 60-69 years with COVID-19, enrolled during active disease.

This clone occurred once. In DNA, the CDR3 is TGTGCCAGCAGTTCCCGGGAGGACACTGAAGCTTTCTTT. It codes for CASSSREDTEAFF. The V gene is TRBV6-5, the J gene TRBJ1-1; no firm D call. This CDR3 comprises 13 residues. Germline loops: CDR1 MNHEY, CDR2 SVGAGI. V was pared by 4 bases and J by 3 bases, with 9 bases between.

This rearrangement joins TRBV6-5 to TRBJ1-6, with 7 bases fitting TRBD1. Germline values: CDR1 MNHEY, CDR2 SVGAGI. This CDR3 is 15 amino acids long. The V and J ends lost 10 bases and 9 bases, in that order; junction bases with no gene match: 15. The CDR3 DNA is TGTGCCACGAACAGGGGCCGGATAAATGGTTCACCCCTCCACTTT. Residues: CATNRGRINGSPLHF.

J is TRBJ2-2 and V is TRBV3-1 (or the pseudogene TRBV3-2); 13 bases match TRBD2. The CDR3 length is 17 residues. Per the germline V gene, CDR1 is LGHDT and CDR2 is YNNKEL (reference sequence). Trimming cost V 2 bases and J 1 base; bases outside gene matches: 1. DNA for the CDR3: TGTGCCAGCAGCCAAACTAGCGGGAGGGTGAACACCGGGGAGCTGTTTTTT. Translating gives CASSQTSGRVNTGELFF.

The rearrangement joins TRBV2 to TRBJ2-3, with TRBD1 identical over 9 bases. J lost 3 bases, V lost 5 bases, and 6 bases had no gene match. The CDR3 extends over 15 amino acids. Germline V gene sequence: CDR1 SNHLY, CDR2 FYNNEI. The CDR3 reads CASSRDRDGTDTQYF. For the CDR3, the DNA is TGTGCCAGCAGTCGGGACAGGGACGGAACAGATACGCAGTATTTT.

This clone was counted only a few times. J is TRBJ2-1 and V is TRBV7-3; a possible D gene is TRBD2 (5 bases). V lost 4 bases, J lost 4 bases, and 11 bases lay in between. The CDR3 runs 14 residues. Germline lookup yields CDR1 SGHTA and CDR2 FQGTGA. The CDR3 region has the DNA TGTGCCAGCAGCTCAGGACTCCCGTACAATGAGCAGTTCTTC. Translation gives CASSSGLPYNEQFF.

The chain joins TRBV11-2 to TRBJ1-6; tentative D call: TRBD1 (5 bases). Trimming cost V 3 bases and J 6 bases, with 15 bases left between them. Per the germline V gene, CDR1 is SGHAT and CDR2 is FQNNGV. The CDR3 has 16 residues. CDR3 DNA: TGTGCCAGCAGCTTGGACATCTTCCTTCCTAATTCACCCCTCCACTTT. Protein sequence: CASSLDIFLPNSPLHF.

This clone appeared a single time. The chain uses TRBV9 and TRBJ2-7, with TRBD1 as a possible D gene (6 bases). The germline gives CDR1 SGDLS, CDR2 YYNGEE. Trimming left V 3 bases short and J 1 base short, with 20 bases between. The CDR3 is made up of 17 amino acids. This CDR3 is CASSGPSGTPVSYEQYF. DNA for the CDR3: TGTGCCAGCAGCGGACCCTCGGGGACACCCGTATCCTACGAGCAGTACTTC.

The genes are TRBV7-3 and TRBJ2-1; D is possibly TRBD2 (5 bases). V was trimmed by 6 bases and J by 7 bases, leaving 13 bases between them. Germline CDR1 is SGHTA and CDR2 is FQGTGA. The CDR3 consists of 13 residues. This chain's CDR3 is CASRSDPGNEQFF. The CDR3 coding sequence is TGTGCCAGCAGGTCCGATCCGGGGAATGAGCAGTTCTTC. Drawing the rest from reference TRBV7-3 and TRBJ2-1, the complete variable domain is GAGVSQTPSNKVTEKGKYVELRCDPISGHTALYWYRQSLGQGPEFLIYFQGTGAADDSGLPNDRFFAVRPEGSVSTLKIQRTERGDSAVYLCASRSDPGNEQFFGPGTRLTVL.

V usage is TRBV18 and J usage is TRBJ2-5, with D tentatively TRBD2 (5 bases). The CDR3 has 14 amino acids. Deletions cut 2 bases from V and 5 bases from J, with 12 bases between. Germline CDR1 is KGHSH and CDR2 is LQKENI. CDR3 DNA sequence: TGTGCCAGCTCACCAACTGAGGGCGAGGAGACCCAGTACTTC. Its translation is CASSPTEGEETQYF.

In regard to this clone: The junction and the germline gene differ at one end; a read error may be behind it. This sequence joins TRBV5-6 and TRBJ1-5; D is unresolved. Germline CDR1 SGHDT, CDR2 YYEEEE. This CDR3 region has 14 residues. The CDR3 DNA is TGTGCCACCAGCAGCTCGGGTATTGGTCAGCCCCAGCATTTT. This sequence encodes CATSSSGIGQPQHF.

This clone has more than one count but fewer than ten. The chain is built from TRBV24-1 and TRBJ2-2; 11 bases map to TRBD2. The V gene's germline CDR1 is KGHDR and CDR2 SFDVKD. The CDR3 is made up of 17 amino acids. V was pared by 4 bases and J by 2 bases, with 5 bases of the junction left unmatched. Here the CDR3 reads CATSETGLAENTGELFF. The CDR3 DNA follows: TGTGCCACCAGTGAAACGGGACTAGCGGAAAACACCGGGGAGCTGTTTTTT.

This chain joins TRBV12-3 or TRBV12-4 and TRBJ2-4, with 8 bases that match TRBD2. The V and J ends lost 3 bases and 7 bases, in that order; junction bases with no gene match: 2. This CDR3 is 13 amino acids long. The CDR3 protein is CASSLRGANIQYF. The CDR3, as DNA: TGTGCCAGCAGTTTGCGGGGGGCCAACATTCAGTACTTC.

The chain recombines TRBV7-3 with TRBJ2-5, with no clear D. V lost 6 bases to trimming and J lost 2 bases, with 10 bases between them. CDR3 size: 13 residues. From germline, CDR1 is SGHTA and CDR2 FQGTGA. Written as DNA, the CDR3 is TGTGCCAGCAGTTCCGGAGCGCAAGAGACCCAGTACTTC. Translated: CASSSGAQETQYF.

The chain combines TRBV2 with TRBJ1-2; D is uncertain. The CDR3 is 12 residues long. CDR1 and CDR2 (germline): SNHLY, FYNNEI. Trimming removed 1 base at V and 8 bases at J, with 8 bases between. CDR3 nucleotide sequence: TGTGCCAGCAGTGAAGGCCGAGAGGGCTACACCTTC. This codes for CASSEGREGYTF.

The chain links TRBV7-9 to TRBJ2-5; tentative D call: TRBD1 (6 bases). The CDR3 loop spans 13 amino acids. V shed 4 bases and J shed 3 bases, with 9 bases lying between them. Germline CDR1 and CDR2: SEHNR and FQNEAQ (reference sequence). In nucleotides, the CDR3 is TGTGCCAGCAGCTACGGACAGAAAGAGACCCAGTACTTC. This translates into CASSYGQKETQYF.

The V and J genes are TRBV5-1 and TRBJ2-1; 9 bases line up with TRBD1. V lost 4 bases to trimming and J lost 7 bases; unmatched junction nucleotides: 12. The germline V gene encodes CDR1 SGHRS and CDR2 YFSETQ. CDR3 length: 16 residues. The CDR3 DNA is TGCGCCAGCAGCCACCCCCGGGACAGGGTAGAAAATGAGCAGTTCTTC. Its protein is CASSHPRDRVENEQFF.